This is a list of T cell receptor beta chains from one sample in a study of cytotoxic CD8 clonotypes in ibrutinib-treated CLL. Data came from immunoSEQ multiplex PCR; TCRdb stores just in-frame clones and leaves some out. The sample includes over 200,000 clones, approximately 79% of them seen just once. The sample in question was PBMCs, obtained after 12 months of ibrutinib treatment. The receptors were sampled from a human donor with chronic lymphocytic leukemia. Both conserved end residues are part of each CDR3. A D gene is named only where the DNA matches it firmly. The size of a clone is reported for some rows only, either as once, few or many, or as a class for expanded clones.

TRBJ2-2,TRBV13,15,once,-,TGTGCCAGCAGCTACGTGCCCCGGAACACCGGGGAGCTGTTTTTT,CASSYVPRNTGELFF
TRBJ2-5,TRBV2,13,once,-,TGTGCCAGCAGGACCGGGGCTGGATCGGCCCAGTACTTC,CASRTGAGSAQYF
TRBJ2-1,TRBV6-1,16,-,TRBD1,TGTGCCAGCAGTGCGGACAGGGGAGGAGGCCACAATGAGCAGTTCTTC,CASSADRGGGHNEQFF
TRBJ1-2,TRBV5-1,15,-,TRBD1,TGCGCCAGCAGCTTGGGGGACAGAGCTAACTATGGCTACACCTTC,CASSLGDRANYGYTF
TRBJ2-4,TRBV7-9,16,once,TRBD2,TGTGCCAGCAGCTACTCAGCGGGATTAGCCAAAAACATTCAGTACTTC,CASSYSAGLAKNIQYF
TRBJ2-1,TRBV20-1,11,-,-,TGCAGTGCTAGGCCGGAACAGGCGCAGTTCTTC,CSARPEQAQFF
TRBJ2-1,TRBV15,17,-,-,TGTGCCACCAGCAGAGCCCAGACAGGTCGCTCCTACAATGAGCAGTTCTTC,CATSRAQTGRSYNEQFF
TRBJ2-1,TRBV11-2,17,-,TRBD1,TGTGCCAGCAGCCTCTCGCGAGGGACAGGGCCCCTCGGTGAGCAGTTCTTC,CASSLSRGTGPLGEQFF
TRBJ2-5,TRBV18,14,-,TRBD2,TGTGCCAGCTCACCAGCTAGCGGACAAGAGACCCAGTACTTC,CASSPASGQETQYF
TRBJ1-4,TRBV6-6,11,-,-,TGTGCCAGCGGATCGGATGAAAAACTGTTTTTT,CASGSDEKLFF
TRBJ2-1,TRBV6-1,13,-,TRBD2,TGTGCCAGCGGGGGACTAGCGCCCAATGAGCAGTTCTTC,CASGGLAPNEQFF
TRBJ2-1,TRBV29-1,14,-,-,TGCAGCGTTGTTGGCCAGGGGCCTGGGGGTGAGCAGTTCTTC,CSVVGQGPGGEQFF
TRBJ2-5,TRBV5-1,16,-,-,TGCGCCAGCAGCTTGGGGGATGGCGGCCTGGGGGAGACCCAGTACTTC,CASSLGDGGLGETQYF
TRBJ1-1,TRBV10-1,13,-,-,TGCGCCAGCAGTGACGAGAAACACACTGAAGCTTTCTTT,CASSDEKHTEAFF
TRBJ2-2,TRBV5-1,15,few,-,TGCGCCAGCAGCCCCTCCTGGGCAGCGACCGGGGAGCTGTTTTTT,CASSPSWAATGELFF
TRBJ2-7,TRBV5-8,14,few,TRBD2,TGTGCCAGCACCGAGGGACTAGCGACTTACGAGCAGTACTTC,CASTEGLATYEQYF
TRBJ2-7,TRBV6-5,14,-,-,TGTGCCAGCAGTTACAAGGGTCTAGGGAGCGAGCAGTACTTC,CASSYKGLGSEQYF
TRBJ1-2,TRBV7-2,14,-,-,TGTGCCAGCAGCTTAGAGGGTTTTCGGTATGGCTACACCTTC,CASSLEGFRYGYTF
TRBJ1-1,TRBV29-1,13,-,TRBD1,TGCAGCGTCGACAGGGGTATGAACACTGAAGCTTTCTTT,CSVDRGMNTEAFF
TRBJ2-3,TRBV4-1,19,-,TRBD2,TGCGCCAGCAGCCGGGGGGGACTAGCGGGACTATCTAGCACAGATACGCAGTATTTT,CASSRGGLAGLSSTDTQYF
TRBJ1-4,TRBV19,15,-,-,TGTGCCAGTAGATCGCTCGGCGCGGGGAGTGAAAAACTGTTTTTT,CASRSLGAGSEKLFF
TRBJ2-1,TRBV13,12,-,-,TGTGCCAGCAGCTTAGTCCACAATGAGCAGTTCTTC,CASSLVHNEQFF
TRBJ2-1,TRBV7-9,15,-,-,TGTGCCAGCAGCTTGGAGGGGACAACCTACAATGAGCAGTTCTTC,CASSLEGTTYNEQFF
TRBJ1-2,TRBV27,16,-,TRBD1,TGTGCCAGCAGCCCTTTCGTGGGGACAGGGCACTATGGCTACACCTTC,CASSPFVGTGHYGYTF
TRBJ2-2,TRBV7-9,15,few,-,TGTGCCAGCAGCTTTACCGGGGCCCTCGGCGGGGAGCTGTTTTTT,CASSFTGALGGELFF
TRBJ2-2,TRBV27,15,-,-,TGTGCCAGCAGTTTATCTGGGGGAGGCACCGGGGAGCTGTTTTTT,CASSLSGGGTGELFF
TRBJ2-2,TRBV5-4,16,-,-,TGTGCCAGCAGCCTAGACAGGATCTCGAACACCGGGGAGCTGTTTTTT,CASSLDRISNTGELFF
TRBJ2-1,TRBV6-1,17,-,TRBD2,TGTGCCAGCAGTGAAGCCGACGGGGGGAACGCCTACAATGAGCAGTTCTTC,CASSEADGGNAYNEQFF